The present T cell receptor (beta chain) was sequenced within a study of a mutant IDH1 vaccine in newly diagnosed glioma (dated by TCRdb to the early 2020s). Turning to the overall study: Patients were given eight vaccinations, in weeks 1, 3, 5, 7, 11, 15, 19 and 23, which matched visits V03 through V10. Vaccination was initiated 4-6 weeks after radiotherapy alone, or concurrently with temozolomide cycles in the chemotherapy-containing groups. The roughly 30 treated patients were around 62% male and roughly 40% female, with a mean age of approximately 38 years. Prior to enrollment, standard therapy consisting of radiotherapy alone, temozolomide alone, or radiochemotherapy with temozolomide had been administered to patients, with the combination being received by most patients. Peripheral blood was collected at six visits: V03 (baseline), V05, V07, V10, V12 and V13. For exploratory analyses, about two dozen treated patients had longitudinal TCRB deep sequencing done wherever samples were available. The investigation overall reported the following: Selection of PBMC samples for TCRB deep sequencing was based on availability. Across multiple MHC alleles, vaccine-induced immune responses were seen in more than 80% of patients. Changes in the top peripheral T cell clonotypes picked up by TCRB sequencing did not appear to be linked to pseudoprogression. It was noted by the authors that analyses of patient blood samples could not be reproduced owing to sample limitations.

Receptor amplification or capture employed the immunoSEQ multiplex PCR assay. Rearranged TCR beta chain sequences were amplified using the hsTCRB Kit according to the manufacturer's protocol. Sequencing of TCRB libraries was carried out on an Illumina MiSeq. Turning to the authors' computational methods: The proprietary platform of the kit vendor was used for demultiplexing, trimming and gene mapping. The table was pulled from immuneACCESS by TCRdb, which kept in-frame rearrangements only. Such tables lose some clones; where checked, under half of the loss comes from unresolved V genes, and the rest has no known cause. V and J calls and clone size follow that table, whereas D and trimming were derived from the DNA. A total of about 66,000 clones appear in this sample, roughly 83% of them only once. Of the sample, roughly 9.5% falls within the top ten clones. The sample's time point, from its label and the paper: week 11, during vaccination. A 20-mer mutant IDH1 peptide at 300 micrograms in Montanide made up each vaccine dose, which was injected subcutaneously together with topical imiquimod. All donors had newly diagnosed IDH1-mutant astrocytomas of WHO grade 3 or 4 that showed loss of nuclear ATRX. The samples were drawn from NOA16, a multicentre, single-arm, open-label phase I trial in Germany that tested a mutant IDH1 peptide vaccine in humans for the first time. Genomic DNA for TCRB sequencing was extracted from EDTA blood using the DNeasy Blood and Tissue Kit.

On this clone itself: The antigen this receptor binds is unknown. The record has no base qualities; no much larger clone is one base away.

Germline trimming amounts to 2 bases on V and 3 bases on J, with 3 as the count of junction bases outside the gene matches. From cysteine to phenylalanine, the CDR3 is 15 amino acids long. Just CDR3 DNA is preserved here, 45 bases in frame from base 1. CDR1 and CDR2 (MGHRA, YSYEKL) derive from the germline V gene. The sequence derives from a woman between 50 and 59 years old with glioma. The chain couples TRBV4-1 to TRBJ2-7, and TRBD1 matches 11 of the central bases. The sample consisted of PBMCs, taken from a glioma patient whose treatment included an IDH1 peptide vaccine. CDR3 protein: CASSQTGTGGYEQYF. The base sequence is TGCGCCAGCAGCCAAACCGGGACAGGGGGCTACGAGCAGTACTTC.